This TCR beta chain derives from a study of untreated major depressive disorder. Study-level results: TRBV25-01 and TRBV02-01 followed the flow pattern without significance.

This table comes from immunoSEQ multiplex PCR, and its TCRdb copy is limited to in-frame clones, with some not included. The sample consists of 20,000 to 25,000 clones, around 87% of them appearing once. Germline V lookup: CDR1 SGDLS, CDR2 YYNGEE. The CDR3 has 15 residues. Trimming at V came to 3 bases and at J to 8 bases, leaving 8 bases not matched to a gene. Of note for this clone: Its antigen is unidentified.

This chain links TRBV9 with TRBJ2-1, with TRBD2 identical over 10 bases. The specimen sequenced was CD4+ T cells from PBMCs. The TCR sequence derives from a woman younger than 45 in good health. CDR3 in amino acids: CASSARAGGPYEQFF. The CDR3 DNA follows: TGTGCCAGCAGCGCGAGAGCGGGGGGGCCGTATGAGCAGTTCTTC.